This T cell receptor (beta chain) was identified during a study of OX40 agonist ivuxolimab in advanced cancers. About the research overall: Earlier anti-PD-1, anti-PD-L1 or anti-CTLA-4 therapy was permitted; 40% had received some. Two patients with cutaneous melanoma and one with hepatocellular carcinoma, three in total, showed partial responses.

Trimming removed 3 bases from V and 9 bases from J; junction bases left unmatched: 18. Per the germline V gene, CDR1 is SGHRS and CDR2 is YFSETQ. CDR3 length equals 17 residues. Whole-study findings and limits: Also showing low normalized T-cell clonal expansion were some of the nonresponders.

About this clone: As yet, its antigen is unknown.

Measured with immunoSEQ multiplex PCR; TCRdb has only the in-frame clones, and not every one. The data contain about 76,000 clones, around nine tenths of them singletons. Sequencing used CD4+ or CD8+ T cells sorted from blood, obtained in a trial of the OX40 agonist ivuxolimab. The V gene is TRBV5-1, the J gene TRBJ2-1; TRBD1 agrees at 7 bases. The source of this sequence is an adult with an advanced solid tumor such as melanoma, head and neck, liver or kidney cancer. In nucleotides, the CDR3 is TGCGCCAGCAGCTACTTCTACGACAGGGAAACATCCAGTGAGCAGTTCTTC. Its protein is CASSYFYDRETSSEQFF.